This T cell receptor (beta chain) comes out of a study of shared clonotypes between healthy human individuals. The V segment lost 2 bases and the J segment 4 bases; nucleotides outside the gene matches: 9. Germline V gene lookup returns CDR1 SGHRS and CDR2 YFSETQ. The CDR3 extends over 17 amino acids. Study observations and caveats: Clonotype sharing among donors likely depends on sequencing depth. Naive subsets usually exceeded memory subsets in estimated richness. Clonotypes which were not shared had lower generation probabilities than clonotypes that all four donors shared.

Only one count was recorded for this clone. Its antigen is unidentified. Sequencing was performed with immunoSEQ multiplex PCR; in TCRdb, only in-frame clones are kept and a portion is missing. Of some 1.5 million clones in the sample, roughly 98% were seen once. This TCR was recovered from a man younger than 40 in good health. The sequenced sample consisted of naive CD4+ T cells sorted from blood. Subset reported: CD45RA+ positively selected. V is TRBV5-1 and J is TRBJ2-2; 9 bases line up with TRBD2. The CDR3 is CASSLLLAGRGTGELFF. The CDR3 DNA follows: TGCGCCAGCAGCTTACTACTAGCGGGTCGGGGCACCGGGGAGCTGTTTTTT.